The source of this T cell receptor beta chain is a study of T and B cells in COVID-19 patients. About the research overall: Blood was sampled from COVID-19 patients who were either actively infected or recovered. In the active-infection cohort, about 90% of the roughly 20 patients had comorbidities linked to unfavorable COVID-19 outcome.

Each TRB amplification used roughly 240-550 ng of genomic DNA from blood. Multiplex PCR with BIOMED2 TRB-A/B primer pools amplified TRB rearrangements. TCRdb re-called the multiplex PCR reads through MiXCR, storing one row per CDR3 protein. The profile shows about 13,000 distinct CDR3 sequences, 25% of them singletons. This clonotype has ten or more counts. Its antigen is unidentified. General study findings and limits: Patients with COVID-19 reportedly showed strongly skewed T cell receptor beta variable and joining gene usage.

Germline V lookup: CDR1 KGHSH, CDR2 LQKENI. V was clipped by 5 bases and J by 2 bases; unmatched bases: 7. The CDR3 contains 15 residues. The clonotype comes from a human donor who had recovered from COVID-19. Sequenced material: blood. The chain has TRBV18 and TRBJ2-7; 9 positions match TRBD1. DNA for the CDR3: TGTGCCAGCTCAGCTCGACAGGGGGGCCCCTACGAGCAGTACTTC. Its translation: CASSARQGGPYEQYF. The full variable domain, with the rest looked up from reference TRBV18 and TRBJ2-7, is NAGVMQNPRHLVRRRGQEARLRCSPMKGHSHVYWYRQLPEEGLKFMVYLQKENIIDESGMPKERFSAEFPKEGPSILRIQQVVRGDSAAYFCASSARQGGPYEQYFGPGTRLTVT.